The following is a TCR beta chain sequence with its context. Preparing the TCRbeta library involved the use of unique molecular identifiers. TCRdb re-called the PCR reads with MiXCR, one entry per CDR3 protein. The sample lists around 680,000 distinct CDR3 sequences; 16% were seen once. The data were obtained in a study of T-cell reconstitution after alpha-beta-depleted transplantation in children. V gave up 8 bases and J gave up 0 bases; unmatched junction bases: 12. CDR1 is SGHTA, CDR2 FQGNSA, per germline. CDR3 length: 17 amino acids. The sequence was obtained from a human donor who donated a stem cell graft to a child with acute myeloid leukemia. This specimen consisted of PBMCs from the stem cell graft donor, obtained from the stem cell graft. The chain has TRBV7-2 and TRBJ1-5; 8 nucleotides align to TRBD1. The CDR3 sequence: CASALGQGLYSNQPQHF. The CDR3, as DNA: TGTGCCAGCGCCTTAGGACAGGGTCTATATAGCAATCAGCCCCAGCATTTT.